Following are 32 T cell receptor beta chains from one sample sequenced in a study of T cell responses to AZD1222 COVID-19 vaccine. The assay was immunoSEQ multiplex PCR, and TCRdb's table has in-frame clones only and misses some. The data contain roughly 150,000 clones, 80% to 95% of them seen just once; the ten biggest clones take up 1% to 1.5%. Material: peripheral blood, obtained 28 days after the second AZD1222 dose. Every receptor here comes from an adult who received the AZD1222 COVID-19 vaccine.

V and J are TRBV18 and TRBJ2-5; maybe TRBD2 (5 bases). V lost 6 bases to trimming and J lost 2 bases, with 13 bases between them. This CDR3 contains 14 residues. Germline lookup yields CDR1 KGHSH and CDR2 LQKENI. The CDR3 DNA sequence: TGTGCCAGCTCCCCATCTGGGAGACAAGAGACCCAGTACTTC. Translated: CASSPSGRQETQYF.

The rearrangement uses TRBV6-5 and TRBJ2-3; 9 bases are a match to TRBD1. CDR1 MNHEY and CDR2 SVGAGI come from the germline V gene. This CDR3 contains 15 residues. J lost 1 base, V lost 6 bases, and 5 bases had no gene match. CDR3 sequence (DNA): TGTGCCAGCAGGACCCGGGACAGGGGCACAGATACGCAGTATTTT. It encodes CASRTRDRGTDTQYF.

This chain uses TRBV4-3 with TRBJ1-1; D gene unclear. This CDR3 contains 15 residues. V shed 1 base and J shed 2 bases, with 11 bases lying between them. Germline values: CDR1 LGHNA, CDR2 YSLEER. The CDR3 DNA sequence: TGCGCCAGCAGCCAAGTAGGGAGCCCTAACACTGAAGCTTTCTTT. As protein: CASSQVGSPNTEAFF.

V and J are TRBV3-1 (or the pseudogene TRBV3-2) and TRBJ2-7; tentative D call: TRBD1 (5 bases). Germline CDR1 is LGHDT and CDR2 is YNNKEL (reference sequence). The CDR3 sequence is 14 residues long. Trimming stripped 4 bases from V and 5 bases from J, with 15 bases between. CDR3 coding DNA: TGTGCCAGCAGCCTTCTAGGGGAAGGGGACGAGCAGTACTTC. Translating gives CASSLLGEGDEQYF.

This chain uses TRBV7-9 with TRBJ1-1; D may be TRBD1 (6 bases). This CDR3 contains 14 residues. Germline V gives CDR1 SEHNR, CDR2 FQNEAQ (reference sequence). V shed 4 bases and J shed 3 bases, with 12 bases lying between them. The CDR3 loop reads CASSSRQVDTEAFF. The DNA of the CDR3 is TGTGCCAGCAGCTCCCGACAGGTTGACACTGAAGCTTTCTTT.

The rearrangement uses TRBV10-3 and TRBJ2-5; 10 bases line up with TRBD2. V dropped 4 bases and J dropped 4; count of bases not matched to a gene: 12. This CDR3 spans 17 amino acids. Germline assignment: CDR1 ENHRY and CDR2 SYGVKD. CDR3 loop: CAISGGQRGGHSETQYF. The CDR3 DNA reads TGTGCCATCAGTGGTGGCCAGCGGGGGGGCCATTCAGAGACCCAGTACTTC.

CDR3 sequence reads: CASSFSGEKNIQYF. The CDR3 nucleotides read TGTGCCAGCAGCTTCTCGGGGGAAAAAAACATTCAGTACTTC. This sequence joins TRBV5-6 and TRBJ2-4; TRBD2 might be the D (6 bases). Per germline, CDR1 SGHDT and CDR2 YYEEEE. V was pared by 2 bases and J by 4 bases, with 10 bases between. This CDR3 spans 14 amino acids.

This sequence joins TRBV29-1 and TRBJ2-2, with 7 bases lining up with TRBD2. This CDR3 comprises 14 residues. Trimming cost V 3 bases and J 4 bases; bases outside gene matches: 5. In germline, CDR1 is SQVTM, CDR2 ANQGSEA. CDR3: CSVEAGVSTGELFF. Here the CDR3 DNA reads TGCAGCGTTGAGGCGGGAGTGAGCACCGGGGAGCTGTTTTTT.

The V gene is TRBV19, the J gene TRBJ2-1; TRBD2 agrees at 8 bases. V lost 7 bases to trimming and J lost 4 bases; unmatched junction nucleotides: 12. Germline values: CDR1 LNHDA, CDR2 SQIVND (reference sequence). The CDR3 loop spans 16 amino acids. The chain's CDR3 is CASKRGIGAQYNEQFF. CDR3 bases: TGTGCCAGTAAGCGGGGGATCGGGGCCCAGTACAATGAGCAGTTCTTC.

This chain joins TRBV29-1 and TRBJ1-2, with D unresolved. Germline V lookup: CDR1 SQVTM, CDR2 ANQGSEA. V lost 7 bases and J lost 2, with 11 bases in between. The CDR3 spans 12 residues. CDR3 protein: CSDWATNYGYTF. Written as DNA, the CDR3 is TGCAGCGATTGGGCCACCAACTATGGCTACACCTTC.

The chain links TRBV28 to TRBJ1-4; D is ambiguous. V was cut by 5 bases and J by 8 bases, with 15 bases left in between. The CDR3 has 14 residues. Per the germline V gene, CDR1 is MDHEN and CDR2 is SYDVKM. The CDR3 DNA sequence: TGTGCCAGCAGTCGAGCCATACCCCGGGAAAAACTGTTTTTT. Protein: CASSRAIPREKLFF.

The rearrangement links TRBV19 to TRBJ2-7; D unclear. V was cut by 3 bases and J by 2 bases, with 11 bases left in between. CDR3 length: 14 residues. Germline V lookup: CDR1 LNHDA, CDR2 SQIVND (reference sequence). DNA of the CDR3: TGTGCCAGTAGTATTACCGGCAGCCCCTACGAGCAGTACTTC. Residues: CASSITGSPYEQYF.

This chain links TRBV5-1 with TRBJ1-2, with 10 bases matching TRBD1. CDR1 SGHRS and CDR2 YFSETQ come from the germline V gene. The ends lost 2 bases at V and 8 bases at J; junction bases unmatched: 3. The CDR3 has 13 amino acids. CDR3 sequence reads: CASSFGQGEGYTF. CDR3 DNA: TGCGCCAGCAGCTTCGGACAGGGGGAAGGCTACACCTTC. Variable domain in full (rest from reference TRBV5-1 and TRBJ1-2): KAGVTQTPRYLIKTRGQQVTLSCSPISGHRSVSWYQQTPGQGLQFLFEYFSETQRNKGNFPGRFSGRQFSNSRSEMNVSTLELGDSALYLCASSFGQGEGYTFGSGTRLTVV.

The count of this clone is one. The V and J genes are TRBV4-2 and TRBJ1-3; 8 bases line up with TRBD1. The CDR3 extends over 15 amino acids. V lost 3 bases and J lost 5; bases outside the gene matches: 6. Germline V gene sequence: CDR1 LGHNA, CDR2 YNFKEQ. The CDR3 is CASSHDRGRRNTIYF. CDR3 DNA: TGTGCCAGCAGCCACGACAGGGGAAGGAGAAACACCATATATTTT.

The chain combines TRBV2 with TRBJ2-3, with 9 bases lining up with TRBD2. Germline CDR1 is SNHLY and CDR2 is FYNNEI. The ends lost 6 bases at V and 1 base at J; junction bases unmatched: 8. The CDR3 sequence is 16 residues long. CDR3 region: CASRIGLARGTDTQYF. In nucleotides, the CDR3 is TGTGCCAGCAGAATCGGACTAGCGAGGGGCACAGATACGCAGTATTTT.

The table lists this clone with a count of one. The CDR3 DNA reads as TGTGCCAGCACCCGGGACATCCAGTCACCCCTCCACTTT. Its translation is CASTRDIQSPLHF. V is TRBV28 and J is TRBJ1-6; D is possibly TRBD1 (6 bases). Looked up from germline, CDR1 is MDHEN and CDR2 is SYDVKM. The germline V and J ends were trimmed by 7 bases and 10 bases, with 14 bases remaining between them. There are 13 residues in the CDR3.

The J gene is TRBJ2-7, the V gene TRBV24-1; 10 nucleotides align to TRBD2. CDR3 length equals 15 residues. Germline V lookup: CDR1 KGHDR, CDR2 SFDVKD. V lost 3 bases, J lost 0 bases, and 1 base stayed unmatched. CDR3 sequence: CATSDPSGSSYEQYF. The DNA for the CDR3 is TGTGCCACCAGTGATCCTAGCGGGAGCTCCTACGAGCAGTACTTC.

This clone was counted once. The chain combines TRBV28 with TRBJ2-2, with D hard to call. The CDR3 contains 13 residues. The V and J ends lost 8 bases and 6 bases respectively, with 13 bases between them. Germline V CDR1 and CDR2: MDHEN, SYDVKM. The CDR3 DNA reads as TGTGCCAGCCGCCGGGCCACGCCCGGGGAGCTGTTTTTT. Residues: CASRRATPGELFF.

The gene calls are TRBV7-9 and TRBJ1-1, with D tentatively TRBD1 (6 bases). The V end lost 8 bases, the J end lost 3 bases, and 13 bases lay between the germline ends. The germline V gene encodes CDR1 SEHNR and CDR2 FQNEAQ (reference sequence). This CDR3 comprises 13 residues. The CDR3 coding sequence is TGTGCCAGCTCTGGGGGGCGATACACTGAAGCTTTCTTT. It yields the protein CASSGGRYTEAFF.

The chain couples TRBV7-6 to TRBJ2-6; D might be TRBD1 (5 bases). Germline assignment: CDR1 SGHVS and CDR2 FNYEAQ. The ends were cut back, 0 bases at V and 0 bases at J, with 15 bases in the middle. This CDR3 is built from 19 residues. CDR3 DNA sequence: TGTGCCAGCAGCTTAGCTCCGAGAGTAGGGGACTCTGGGGCCAACGTCCTGACTTTC. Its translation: CASSLAPRVGDSGANVLTF. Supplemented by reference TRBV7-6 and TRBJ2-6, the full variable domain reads GAGVSQSPRYKVTKRGQDVALRCDPISGHVSLYWYRQALGQGPEFLTYFNYEAQQDKSGLPNDRFSAERPEGSISTLTIQRTEQRDSAMYRCASSLAPRVGDSGANVLTFGAGSRLTVL.

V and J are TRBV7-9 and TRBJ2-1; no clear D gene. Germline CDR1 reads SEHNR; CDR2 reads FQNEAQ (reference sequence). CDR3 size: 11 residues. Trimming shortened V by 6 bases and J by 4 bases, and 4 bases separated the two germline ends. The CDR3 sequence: CASRQYNEQFF. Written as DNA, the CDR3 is TGTGCCAGCAGGCAGTACAATGAGCAGTTCTTC.

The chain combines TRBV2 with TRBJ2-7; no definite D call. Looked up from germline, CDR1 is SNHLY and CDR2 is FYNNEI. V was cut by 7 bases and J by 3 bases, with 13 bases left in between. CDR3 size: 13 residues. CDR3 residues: CASIPDRSYEQYF. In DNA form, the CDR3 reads TGTGCCAGCATACCGGACCGAAGCTACGAGCAGTACTTC.

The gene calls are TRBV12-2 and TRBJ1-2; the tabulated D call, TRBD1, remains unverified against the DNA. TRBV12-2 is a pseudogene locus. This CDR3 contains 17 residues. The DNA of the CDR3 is TGTGCAAGTCGCTTGGATACTGGGACAGGGGGTAACTATGGCTACACCTTC. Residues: CASRLDTGTGGNYGYTF.

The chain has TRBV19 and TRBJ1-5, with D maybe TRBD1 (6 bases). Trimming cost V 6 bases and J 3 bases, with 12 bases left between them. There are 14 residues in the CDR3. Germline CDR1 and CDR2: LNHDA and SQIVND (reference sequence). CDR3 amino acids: CASRNRDNNQPQHF. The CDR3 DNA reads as TGTGCCAGTAGGAACCGGGACAACAATCAGCCCCAGCATTTT. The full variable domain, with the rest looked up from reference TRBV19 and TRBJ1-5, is DGGITQSPKYLFRKEGQNVTLSCEQNLNHDAMYWYRQDPGQGLRLIYYSQIVNDFQKGDIAEGYSVSREKKESFPLTVTSAQKNPTAFYLCASRNRDNNQPQHFGDGTRLSIL.

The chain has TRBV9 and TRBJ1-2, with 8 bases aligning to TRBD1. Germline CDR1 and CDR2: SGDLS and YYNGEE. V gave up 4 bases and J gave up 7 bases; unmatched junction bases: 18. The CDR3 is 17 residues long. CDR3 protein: CASSLSTGVLKVRGYTF. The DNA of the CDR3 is TGTGCCAGCAGCCTCTCGACAGGGGTCTTGAAGGTGCGTGGCTACACCTTC.

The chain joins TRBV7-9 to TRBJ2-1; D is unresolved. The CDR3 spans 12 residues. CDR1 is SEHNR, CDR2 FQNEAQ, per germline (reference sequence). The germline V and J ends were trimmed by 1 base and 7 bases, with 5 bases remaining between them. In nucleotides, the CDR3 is TGTGCCAGCAGCTTAGTGGCGAATGAGCAGTTCTTC. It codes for CASSLVANEQFF.

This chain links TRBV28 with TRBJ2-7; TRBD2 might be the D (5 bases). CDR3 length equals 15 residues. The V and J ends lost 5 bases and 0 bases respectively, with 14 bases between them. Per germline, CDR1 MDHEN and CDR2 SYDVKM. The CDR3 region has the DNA TGTGCCAGCAGTGAGTCGATCGGGATCTCCTACGAGCAGTACTTC. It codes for CASSESIGISYEQYF.

DNA of the CDR3: TGTGCCAGCACCGGGGGGGTTGGACCGTACGAGCAGTACTTC. It yields the protein CASTGGVGPYEQYF. This chain joins TRBV25-1 and TRBJ2-7; 8 bases line up with TRBD2. This CDR3 has 14 amino acids. The V segment lost 7 bases and the J segment 4 bases; nucleotides outside the gene matches: 9. Germline V gene sequence: CDR1 MGHDK, CDR2 SYGVNS.

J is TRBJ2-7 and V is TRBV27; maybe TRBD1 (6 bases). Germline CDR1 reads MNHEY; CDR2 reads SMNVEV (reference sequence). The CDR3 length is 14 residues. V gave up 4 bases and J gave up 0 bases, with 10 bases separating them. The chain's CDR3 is CASSYGQSSYEQYF. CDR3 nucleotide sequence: TGTGCCAGCAGTTACGGACAGAGCTCCTACGAGCAGTACTTC.

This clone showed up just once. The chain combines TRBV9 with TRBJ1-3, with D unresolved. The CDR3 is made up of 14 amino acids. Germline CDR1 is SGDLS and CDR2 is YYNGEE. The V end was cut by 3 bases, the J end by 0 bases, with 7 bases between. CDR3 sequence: CASSADLSGNTIYF. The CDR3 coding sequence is TGTGCCAGCAGCGCTGACCTCTCTGGAAACACCATATATTTT.

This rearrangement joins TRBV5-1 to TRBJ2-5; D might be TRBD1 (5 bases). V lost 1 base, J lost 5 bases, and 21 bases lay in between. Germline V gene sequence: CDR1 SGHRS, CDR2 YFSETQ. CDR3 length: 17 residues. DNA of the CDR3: TGCGCCAGCAGCTTGCAAAGGGGCAAGGGGCTTGGGGAGACCCAGTACTTC. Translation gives CASSLQRGKGLGETQYF. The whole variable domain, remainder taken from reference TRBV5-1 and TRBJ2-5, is KAGVTQTPRYLIKTRGQQVTLSCSPISGHRSVSWYQQTPGQGLQFLFEYFSETQRNKGNFPGRFSGRQFSNSRSEMNVSTLELGDSALYLCASSLQRGKGLGETQYFGPGTRLLVL.

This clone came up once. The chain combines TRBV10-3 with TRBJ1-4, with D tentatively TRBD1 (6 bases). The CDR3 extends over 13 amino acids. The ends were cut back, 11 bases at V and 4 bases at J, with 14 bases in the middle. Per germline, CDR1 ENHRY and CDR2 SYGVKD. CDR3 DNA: TGTGCCGAGAGGAGGGACATTAATGAAAAACTGTTTTTT. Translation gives CAERRDINEKLFF.